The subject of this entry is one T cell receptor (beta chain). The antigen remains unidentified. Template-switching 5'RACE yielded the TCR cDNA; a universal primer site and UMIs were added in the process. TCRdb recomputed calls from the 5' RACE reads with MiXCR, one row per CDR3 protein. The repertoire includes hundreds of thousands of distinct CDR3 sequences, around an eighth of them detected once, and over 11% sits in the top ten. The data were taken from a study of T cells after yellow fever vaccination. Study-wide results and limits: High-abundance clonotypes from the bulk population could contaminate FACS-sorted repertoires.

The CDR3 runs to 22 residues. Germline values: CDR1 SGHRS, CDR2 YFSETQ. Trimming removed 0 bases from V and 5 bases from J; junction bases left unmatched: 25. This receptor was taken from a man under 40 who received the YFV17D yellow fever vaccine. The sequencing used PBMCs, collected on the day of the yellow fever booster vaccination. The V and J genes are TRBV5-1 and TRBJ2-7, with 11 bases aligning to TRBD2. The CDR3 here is CASSLGGQGSRTRLAGYHEQYF. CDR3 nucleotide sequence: TGCGCCAGCAGCTTGGGGGGACAGGGCAGCCGAACAAGACTAGCGGGATACCACGAGCAGTACTTC.